These 3 T cell receptor beta chains were sequenced from one sample in a study of T cells in localized non-small cell lung cancer (dated by TCRdb to 2019 to 2021). The library was built by means of the immunoSEQ multiplex PCR assay. Not all clones reach the TCRdb copy of this immuneACCESS table, which keeps in-frame sequences only. Checked studies attribute under half of the gap to unresolved V genes and leave the rest unexplained. The sample contains roughly 6,000 clones, over 80% of them found a single time. Of the sample, 17% is held by the ten largest clones. The sample was peripheral blood, taken before any cancer treatment. The receptor source for this set is a male donor aged 60 or over with stage I lung adenocarcinoma.

This clone was seen once. CDR3 loop: CASSVKTGINQPQHF. The CDR3 DNA reads TGTGCCAGCAGCGTGAAAACAGGGATCAATCAGCCCCAGCATTTT. The rearrangement links TRBV2 to TRBJ1-5; possibly TRBD1 for D (6 bases). V was shortened by 6 bases and J by 3 bases, with 15 bases between the two germline ends. Per the germline V gene, CDR1 is SNHLY and CDR2 is FYNNEI. The CDR3 runs to 15 residues.

The gene calls are TRBV19 and TRBJ1-2; D is perhaps TRBD1 (5 bases). CDR3 length: 14 residues. The germline V and J ends were trimmed by 4 bases and 4 bases, with 13 bases remaining between them. Germline-derived CDR1 and CDR2 are LNHDA and SQIVND (reference sequence). The CDR3 sequence: CASSTGRTVYGYTF. For the CDR3, the DNA is TGTGCCAGTAGTACGGGACGAACAGTCTATGGCTACACCTTC.

The V gene is TRBV5-1, the J gene TRBJ2-2; a weak D match, TRBD1 (7 bases). CDR1 is SGHRS, CDR2 YFSETQ, per germline. Trimming pared 4 bases from V and 8 bases from J, leaving 9 bases between. The CDR3 loop spans 12 amino acids. The CDR3 loop reads CASSAGQGELFF. CDR3 nucleotides: TGCGCCAGCAGCGCGGGACAGGGGGAGCTGTTTTTT.